The next 23 T cell receptor beta chains were all read from a single sample in a study of blood T cells in healthy people across ages. The second PCR ran about 6 to 11 cycles with a sample-barcoded 5' primer and J-beta primers. MiXCR, applied by TCRdb to the 5' RACE reads, yields one record per CDR3 protein. The sample carries 600,000 or so distinct CDR3 sequences, roughly 48% recorded once. Sequencing used blood. These receptors all stem from a man older than 75 in good health.

The chain has TRBV10-3 and TRBJ2-1; D not certain. The CDR3 has 16 residues. V lost 0 bases and J lost 2, with 11 bases in between. CDR1 and CDR2 (germline): ENHRY, SYGVKD. CDR3 protein: CAISESLALTYNEQFF. CDR3 nucleotides: TGTGCCATCAGTGAGTCTCTGGCGCTGACCTACAATGAGCAGTTCTTC.

The chain links TRBV4-1 to TRBJ2-7; perhaps TRBD1 as D (6 bases). Trimming took off 1 base at V and 6 bases at J, with 13 bases between the two ends. This CDR3 has 14 residues. Germline CDR1 is MGHRA and CDR2 is YSYEKL. The CDR3 DNA sequence: TGCGCCAGCAGCCAAGGCACCCACAGGGCCGAGCAGTACTTC. The encoded protein is CASSQGTHRAEQYF.

This clonotype turned up a few times. The V and J genes are TRBV5-1 and TRBJ2-6, with 7 nucleotides matching TRBD1. Germline CDR1 and CDR2: SGHRS and YFSETQ. V was pared by 0 bases and J by 4 bases, with 4 bases of the junction left unmatched. The length of the CDR3 is 16 residues. CDR3 region: CASSLDGTDGANVLTF. The CDR3 DNA reads as TGCGCCAGCAGCTTGGATGGGACAGACGGGGCCAACGTCCTGACTTTC.

This chain connects TRBV15 to TRBJ1-2; 7 positions match TRBD1. Germline V gene sequence: CDR1 LNHNV, CDR2 YYDKDF (reference sequence). J gave up 6 bases and V 5 bases, and 12 bases lay outside the gene matches. This CDR3 is 15 amino acids long. CDR3 region: CATSLGAGDRDGYTF. The CDR3 coding sequence is TGTGCCACCAGCCTTGGGGCCGGGGACAGAGATGGCTACACCTTC.

This clonotype was detected ten times or more. The chain joins TRBV6-6 to TRBJ2-6, with D perhaps given as TRBD1 or TRBD2 (6 bases each). This CDR3 comprises 16 residues. Trimming shortened V by 3 bases and J by 2 bases, and 11 bases separated the two germline ends. CDR1 MNHNY and CDR2 SVGAGI come from the germline V gene (reference sequence). The DNA of the CDR3 is TGTGCCAGCAGTTATAGGAGGGGGACTGGGGCCAACGTCCTGACTTTC. Translated, it gives CASSYRRGTGANVLTF.

The CDR3 DNA is TGTGCCAGCCTAGGATACACTGAAGCTTTCTTT. This translates into CASLGYTEAFF. The chain employs TRBV27 and TRBJ1-1; no definite D call. Germline assignment: CDR1 MNHEY and CDR2 SMNVEV (reference sequence). V lost 8 bases and J lost 3, with 7 bases in between. The CDR3 totals 11 residues.

This chain links TRBV7-2 with TRBJ1-2; 8 positions agree with TRBD1. Trimming at V came to 5 bases and at J to 4 bases, leaving 9 bases not matched to a gene. This CDR3 has 15 residues. Germline V gives CDR1 SGHTA, CDR2 FQGNSA. CDR3 DNA: TGTGCCAGCAGCCTCGACAGGGGACAATCCTATGGCTACACCTTC. As protein: CASSLDRGQSYGYTF.

The V gene is TRBV12-3 or TRBV12-4, the J gene TRBJ2-5; a possible D gene is TRBD2 (6 bases). The CDR3 spans 15 residues. V lost 3 bases, J lost 11 bases, and 22 bases lay in between. The CDR3 bases are TGTGCCAGCAGTTTTGGGCTTACCCGAACGGGGGAGCAGTACTTC. This gives the protein CASSFGLTRTGEQYF.

The genes are TRBV20-1 and TRBJ2-1; 7 bases agree with TRBD1. With V trimmed by 5 bases and J by 3 bases, 10 bases remained unmatched. Germline V lookup: CDR1 DFQATT, CDR2 SNEGSKA (reference sequence). The CDR3 totals 15 residues. The CDR3 nucleotides read TGCAGTGCTCCCCCCCAGGGGGACGGCTACAATGAGCAGTTCTTC. Encoded protein: CSAPPQGDGYNEQFF.

This clonotype was counted a single time. The chain recombines TRBV4-3 with TRBJ1-2, with D maybe TRBD1 (5 bases). The CDR3 is 15 residues long. CDR1 LGHNA and CDR2 YSLEER come from the germline V gene. The V end was cut by 3 bases, the J end by 6 bases, with 17 bases between. CDR3 protein: CASSQPGRVVDGYTF. CDR3 DNA sequence: TGCGCCAGCAGCCAGCCGGGACGGGTGGTGGATGGCTACACCTTC.

The V gene is TRBV9, the J gene TRBJ2-1; D not resolved. Germline values: CDR1 SGDLS, CDR2 YYNGEE. The CDR3 is 15 residues long. V lost 3 bases to trimming and J lost 4 bases, with 14 bases between them. CDR3 sequence: CASSAWGGSYNEQFF. DNA of the CDR3: TGTGCCAGCAGCGCATGGGGTGGCTCTTACAATGAGCAGTTCTTC. The whole variable domain, filled in from reference TRBV9 and TRBJ2-1, reads DSGVTQTPKHLITATGQRVTLRCSPRSGDLSVYWYQQSLDQGLQFLIQYYNGEERAKGNILERFSAQQFPDLHSELNLSSLELGDSALYFCASSAWGGSYNEQFFGPGTRLTVL.

The gene calls are TRBV20-1 and TRBJ1-2; no definite D call. This CDR3 is built from 12 residues. Trimming pared 4 bases from V and 7 bases from J, leaving 13 bases between. Germline CDR1 reads DFQATT; CDR2 reads SNEGSKA (reference sequence). CDR3 residues: CSANVEYCGYTF. The CDR3 DNA follows: TGCAGTGCTAACGTGGAGTACTGTGGCTACACCTTC.

Comments on this clonotype: A single base separates this from a much larger clone, so it may be a read error. This chain uses TRBV6-6 with TRBJ2-7; D call uncertain. The CDR3 sequence is 13 residues long. The germline V gene has CDR1 MNHNY and CDR2 SVGAGI (reference sequence). Deletions cut 4 bases from V and 7 bases from J, with 14 bases between. The CDR3 sequence is CASSSNWYNEQYF. CDR3 nucleotide sequence: TGTGCCAGCAGTTCAAACTGGTACAATGAGCAGTACTTC.

The V call is TRBV20-1, the J call TRBJ2-1, with 7 bases fitting TRBD2. Germline V gene lookup returns CDR1 DFQATT and CDR2 SNEGSKA (reference sequence). The CDR3 sequence is 16 residues long. J gave up 0 bases and V 6 bases, and 11 bases lay outside the gene matches. The CDR3 here is CSATEGGASSYNEQFF. CDR3 DNA: TGCAGTGCCACAGAGGGAGGGGCCAGCTCCTACAATGAGCAGTTCTTC.

This clonotype was recorded at least ten times. A much larger clone is a single base away; this may be a read error. The chain uses TRBV5-1 and TRBJ2-7; 15 bases line up with TRBD2. Germline V lookup: CDR1 SGHRS, CDR2 YFSETQ. This CDR3 has 14 amino acids. V was clipped by 4 bases and J by 6 bases; unmatched bases: 2. The CDR3, as DNA: TGCGCCAGCAGCGCGGGACTAGCGGGAGGCGAGCAGTACTTC. Encoded protein: CASSAGLAGGEQYF.

This clonotype was seen a handful of times. The CDR3 reads CASSSRTGRNNSPLHF. The CDR3 nucleotides are TGTGCCAGCAGTTCAAGGACAGGCCGGAATAATTCACCCCTCCACTTT. The chain uses TRBV2 and TRBJ1-6, with 7 bases identical to TRBD1. Germline CDR1 is SNHLY and CDR2 is FYNNEI. V was clipped by 5 bases and J by 5 bases; unmatched bases: 9. There are 16 residues in the CDR3.

As concerns this clonotype: A junction boundary mismatches the germline segment, possibly from a read error. The chain has TRBV7-9 and TRBJ2-5; perhaps TRBD1 as D (5 bases). Germline CDR1 and CDR2: SEHNR and FQNEAQ (reference sequence). The CDR3 contains 13 residues. In DNA form, the CDR3 reads TGTGCCGGCAGCTTCCAGGGCGGCGAGACCCAGTACTTC. This translates into CAGSFQGGETQYF. Drawing the rest from reference TRBV7-9 and TRBJ2-5, the complete variable domain is DTGVSQNPRHKITKRGQNVTFRCDPISEHNRLYWYRQTLGQGPEFLTYFQNEAQLEKSRLLSDRFSAERPKGSFSTLEIQRTEQGDSAMYLCAGSFQGGETQYFGPGTRLLVL.

This clonotype was seen a few times. This chain connects TRBV20-1 to TRBJ2-6; TRBD2 matches 10 bases. CDR3 length: 16 amino acids. Germline assignment: CDR1 DFQATT and CDR2 SNEGSKA (reference sequence). Losses at the gene ends were 7 bases for V and 0 bases for J; bases not matched to a gene: 6. The DNA for the CDR3 is TGCAGTGTATCTAGCGGGGGCCTCTCTGGGGCCAACGTCCTGACTTTC. Translation: CSVSSGGLSGANVLTF.

A word on this clonotype: Possible read error: a much larger clone is one base away. The V gene is TRBV30, the J gene TRBJ2-5, with D hard to call. Germline V gene sequence: CDR1 GTSNPN, CDR2 SVGIG (reference sequence). Trimming removed 6 bases at V and 4 bases at J, with 9 bases between. The CDR3 sequence is 11 residues long. CDR3 amino acids: CACTGSETQYF. The CDR3 nucleotides are TGTGCCTGTACTGGCTCAGAGACCCAGTACTTC.

This chain joins TRBV20-1 and TRBJ2-5; D is uncertain. CDR1 is DFQATT, CDR2 SNEGSKA, per germline (reference sequence). Trimming stripped 5 bases from V and 12 bases from J, with 16 bases between. CDR3 length: 11 residues. CDR3 in DNA: TGCAGTGCTGGTCTCCCCCCCTATGAGTACTTC. Its translation: CSAGLPPYEYF.

As to this clonotype: One end of the junction varies from germline; a read error may be responsible. The chain joins TRBV5-5 to TRBJ2-3; the D gene is possibly TRBD1 (5 bases). Germline V CDR1 and CDR2: SGHKS, YYEKEE (reference sequence). The CDR3 consists of 16 residues. This chain's CDR3 is CAGSVLSQGFTDTQYF. For the CDR3, the DNA is TGTGCCGGCAGCGTTCTATCCCAGGGTTTCACAGATACGCAGTATTTT.

The V call is TRBV5-5, the J call TRBJ2-1; TRBD2 aligns across 8 bases. The end of the DNA fits TRBJ2-7 better, so the J call may be wrong. The CDR3 sequence is 19 residues long. CDR1 and CDR2 from the germline V gene are SGHKS and YYEKEE (reference sequence). CDR3 DNA sequence: TGTGCCAGCAGCGGTGAGGGTTACGGGAGCGGGAGTAGATCCTACGAGCAGTACTTC. This gives the protein CASSGEGYGSGSRSYEQYF.

In its sample, this clonotype was seen a few times. The chain couples TRBV13 to TRBJ2-1, with 7 bases fitting TRBD2. Germline CDR1 is PRHDT and CDR2 is FYEKMQ (reference sequence). This CDR3 has 14 residues. J gave up 3 bases and V 5 bases, and 4 bases lay outside the gene matches. The CDR3 loop reads CASSVASGYNEQFF. The CDR3 nucleotides read TGTGCCAGCAGCGTGGCTAGCGGCTACAATGAGCAGTTCTTC. Filled out from reference TRBV13 and TRBJ2-1, the complete variable domain reads AAGVIQSPRHLIKEKRETATLKCYPIPRHDTVYWYQQGPGQDPQFLISFYEKMQSDKGSIPDRFSAQQFSDYHSELNMSSLELGDSALYFCASSVASGYNEQFFGPGTRLTVL.